Described below is a single T cell receptor (beta chain) sequence and its context. As yet, its antigen is unknown. The sample comes from a study of T cells in Graves' hyperthyroidism and ophthalmopathy. General study points: From stable hyperthyroidism, ophthalmopathy was separated by a 13 V-J model. Researchers found most expanded thyroid clonotypes above 0.001 in blood as well. Median prediction lead before ophthalmopathy onset was 5 to 7 months with the model.

Trimming left V 6 bases short and J 0 bases short, with 17 bases between. The CDR3 runs to 16 residues. The investigators amplified TCR beta CDR3 regions from RNA transcripts. First-round RT-PCR with HTBI primers amplified the TCR CDR3 region. TCRdb itself ran the multiplex PCR reads through MiXCR, one entry per CDR3 protein. Of approximately 700,000 distinct CDR3 sequences listed, nearly 45% are singletons. This TCR was recovered from an adult man with Graves' disease, either hyperthyroidism or ophthalmopathy (not recorded which). The genes are TRBV12-3 or TRBV12-4 and TRBJ1-2, with a weak D call TRBD1 (6 bases). The sample was peripheral blood or thyroid tissue (not recorded which). DNA for the CDR3: TGTGCCAGCAGCCACCTAGGGGGGGACCCTAACTATGGCTACACCTTC. It encodes CASSHLGGDPNYGYTF.